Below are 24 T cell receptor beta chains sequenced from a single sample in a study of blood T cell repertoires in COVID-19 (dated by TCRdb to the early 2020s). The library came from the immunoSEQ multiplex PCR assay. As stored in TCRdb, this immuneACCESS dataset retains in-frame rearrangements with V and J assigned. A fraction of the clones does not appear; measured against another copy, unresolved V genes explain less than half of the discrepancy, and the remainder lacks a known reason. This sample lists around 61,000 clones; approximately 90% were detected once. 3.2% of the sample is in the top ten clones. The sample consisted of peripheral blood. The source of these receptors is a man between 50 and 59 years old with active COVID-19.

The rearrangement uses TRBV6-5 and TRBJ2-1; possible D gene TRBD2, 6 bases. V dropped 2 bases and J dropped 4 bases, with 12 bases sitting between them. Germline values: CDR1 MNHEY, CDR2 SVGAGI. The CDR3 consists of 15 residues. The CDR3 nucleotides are TGTGCCAGCAGTTACGGCTTAGCGGAGTACAATGAGCAGTTCTTC. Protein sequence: CASSYGLAEYNEQFF.

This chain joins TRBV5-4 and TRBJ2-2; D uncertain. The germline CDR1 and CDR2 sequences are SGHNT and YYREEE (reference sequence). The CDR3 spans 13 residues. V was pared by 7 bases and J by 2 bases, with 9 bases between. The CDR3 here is CASQYSNTGELFF. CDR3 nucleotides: TGTGCCAGCCAATACAGCAACACCGGGGAGCTGTTTTTT.

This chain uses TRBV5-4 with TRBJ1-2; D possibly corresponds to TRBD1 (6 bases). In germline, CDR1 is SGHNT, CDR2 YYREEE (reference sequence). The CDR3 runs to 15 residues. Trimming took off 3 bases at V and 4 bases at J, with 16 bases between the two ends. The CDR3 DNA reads TGTGCCAGCAGCTCGTCGGGGGGGCTTCTCTATGGCTACACCTTC. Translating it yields CASSSSGGLLYGYTF.

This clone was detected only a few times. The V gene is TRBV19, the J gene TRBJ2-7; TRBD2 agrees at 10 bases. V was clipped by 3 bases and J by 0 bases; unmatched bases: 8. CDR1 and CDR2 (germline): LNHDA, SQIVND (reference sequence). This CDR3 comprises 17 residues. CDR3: CASSIRLAGAYSYEQYF. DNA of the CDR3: TGTGCCAGTAGTATCAGGCTAGCGGGGGCCTACTCCTACGAGCAGTACTTC.

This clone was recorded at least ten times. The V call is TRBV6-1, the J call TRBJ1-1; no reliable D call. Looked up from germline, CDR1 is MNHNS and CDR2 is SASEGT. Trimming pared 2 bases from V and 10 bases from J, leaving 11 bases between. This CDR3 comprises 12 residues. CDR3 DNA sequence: TGTGCCAGCAGTGAATACCCGTCGGGAGCTTTCTTT. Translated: CASSEYPSGAFF.

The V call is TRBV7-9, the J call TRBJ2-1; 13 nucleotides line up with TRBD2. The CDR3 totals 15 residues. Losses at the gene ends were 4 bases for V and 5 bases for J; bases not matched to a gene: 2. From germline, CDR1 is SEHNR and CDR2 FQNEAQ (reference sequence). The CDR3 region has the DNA TGTGCCAGCAGCTCGACTAGCGGGGGGAACAATGAGCAGTTCTTC. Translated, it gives CASSSTSGGNNEQFF. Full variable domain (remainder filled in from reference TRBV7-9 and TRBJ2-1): DTGVSQNPRHKITKRGQNVTFRCDPISEHNRLYWYRQTLGQGPEFLTYFQNEAQLEKSRLLSDRFSAERPKGSFSTLEIQRTEQGDSAMYLCASSSTSGGNNEQFFGPGTRLTVL.

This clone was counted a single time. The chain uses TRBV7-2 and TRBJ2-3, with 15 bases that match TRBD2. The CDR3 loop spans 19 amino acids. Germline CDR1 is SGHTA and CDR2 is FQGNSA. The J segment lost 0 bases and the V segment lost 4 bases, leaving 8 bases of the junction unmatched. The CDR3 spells CASSYRTSGRGESTDTQYF. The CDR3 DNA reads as TGTGCCAGCAGCTACAGGACTAGCGGGAGGGGCGAGAGCACAGATACGCAGTATTTT.

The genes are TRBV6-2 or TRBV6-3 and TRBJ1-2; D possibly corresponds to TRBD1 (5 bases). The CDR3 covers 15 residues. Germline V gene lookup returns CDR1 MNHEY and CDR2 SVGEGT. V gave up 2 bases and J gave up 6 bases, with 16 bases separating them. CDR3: CASSYRGQGIDGYTF. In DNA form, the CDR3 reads TGTGCCAGCAGTTACCGAGGACAAGGCATAGATGGCTACACCTTC.

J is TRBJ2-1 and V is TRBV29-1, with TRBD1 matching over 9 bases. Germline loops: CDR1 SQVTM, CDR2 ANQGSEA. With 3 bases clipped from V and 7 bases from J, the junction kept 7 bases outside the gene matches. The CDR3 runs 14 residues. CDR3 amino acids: CSVDGQGIRNEQFF. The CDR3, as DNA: TGCAGCGTTGATGGACAGGGGATAAGGAATGAGCAGTTCTTC.

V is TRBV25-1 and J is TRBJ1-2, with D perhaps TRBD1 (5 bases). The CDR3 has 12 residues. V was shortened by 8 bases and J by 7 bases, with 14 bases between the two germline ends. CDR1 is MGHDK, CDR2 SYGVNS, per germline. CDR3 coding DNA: TGTGCCAGCCAGCGTTCGGGGGTTGGCTACACCTTC. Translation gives CASQRSGVGYTF.

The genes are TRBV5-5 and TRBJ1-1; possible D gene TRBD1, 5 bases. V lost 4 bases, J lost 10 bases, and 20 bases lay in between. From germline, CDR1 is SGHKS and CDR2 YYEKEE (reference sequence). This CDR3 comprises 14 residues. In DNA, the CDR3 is TGTGCCAGCAGCCCCTCCTCGGGGGGGAGGATAGCTTTCTTT. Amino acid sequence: CASSPSSGGRIAFF.

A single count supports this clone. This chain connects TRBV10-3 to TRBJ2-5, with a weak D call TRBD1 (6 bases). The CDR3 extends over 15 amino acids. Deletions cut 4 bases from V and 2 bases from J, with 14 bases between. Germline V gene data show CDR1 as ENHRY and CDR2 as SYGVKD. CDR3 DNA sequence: TGTGCCATCAGTGGGGGGCCAGGGGCACAAGAGACCCAGTACTTC. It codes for CAISGGPGAQETQYF.

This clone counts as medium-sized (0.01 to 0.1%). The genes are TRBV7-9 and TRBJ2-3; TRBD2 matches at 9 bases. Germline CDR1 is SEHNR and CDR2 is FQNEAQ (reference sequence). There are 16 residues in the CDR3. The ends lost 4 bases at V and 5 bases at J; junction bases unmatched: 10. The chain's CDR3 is CASSSGTSKERDTQYF. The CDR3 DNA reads TGTGCCAGCAGCTCGGGGACTAGCAAAGAAAGAGATACGCAGTATTTT.

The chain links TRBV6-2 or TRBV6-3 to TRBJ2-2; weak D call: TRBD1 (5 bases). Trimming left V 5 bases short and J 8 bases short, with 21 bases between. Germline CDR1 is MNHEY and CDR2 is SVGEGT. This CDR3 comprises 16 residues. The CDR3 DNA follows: TGTGCCAGCAGTCGACATCCGACAGTGCGGTCGGGGGAGCTGTTTTTT. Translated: CASSRHPTVRSGELFF.

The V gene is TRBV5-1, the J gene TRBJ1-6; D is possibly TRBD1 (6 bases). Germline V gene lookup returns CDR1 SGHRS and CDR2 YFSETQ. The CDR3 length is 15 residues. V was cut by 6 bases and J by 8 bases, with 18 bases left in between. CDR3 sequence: CASTTTGSEDSPLHF. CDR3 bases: TGCGCCAGCACGACTACAGGGTCCGAGGATTCACCCCTCCACTTT.

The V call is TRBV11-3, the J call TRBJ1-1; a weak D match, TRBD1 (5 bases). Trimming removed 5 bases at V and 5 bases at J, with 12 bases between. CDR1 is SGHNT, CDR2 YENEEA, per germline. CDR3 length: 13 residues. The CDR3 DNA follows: TGTGCCAGCAGCCGAAGGGGTGGGACTGAAGCTTTCTTT. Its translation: CASSRRGGTEAFF.

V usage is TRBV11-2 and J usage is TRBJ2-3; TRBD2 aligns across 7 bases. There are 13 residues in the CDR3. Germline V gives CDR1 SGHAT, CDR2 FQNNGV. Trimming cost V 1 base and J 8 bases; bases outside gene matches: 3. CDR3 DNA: TGTGCCAGCAGCTTAGTGACGGGGGGTACGCAGTATTTT. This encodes CASSLVTGGTQYF.

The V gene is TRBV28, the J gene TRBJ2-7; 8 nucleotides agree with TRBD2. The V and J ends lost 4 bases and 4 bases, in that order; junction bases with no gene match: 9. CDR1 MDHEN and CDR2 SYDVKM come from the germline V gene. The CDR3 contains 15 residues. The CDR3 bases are TGTGCCAGCAGTTCCTTTGCGGGAGGACGATACGAGCAGTACTTC. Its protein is CASSSFAGGRYEQYF.

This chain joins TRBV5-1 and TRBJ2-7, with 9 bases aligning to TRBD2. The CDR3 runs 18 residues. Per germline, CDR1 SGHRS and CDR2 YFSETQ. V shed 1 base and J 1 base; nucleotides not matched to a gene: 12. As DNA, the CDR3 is TGCGCCAGCAGCTTGAGGTCAGAACTAGCGGGTGTATCCTACGAGCAGTACTTC. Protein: CASSLRSELAGVSYEQYF.

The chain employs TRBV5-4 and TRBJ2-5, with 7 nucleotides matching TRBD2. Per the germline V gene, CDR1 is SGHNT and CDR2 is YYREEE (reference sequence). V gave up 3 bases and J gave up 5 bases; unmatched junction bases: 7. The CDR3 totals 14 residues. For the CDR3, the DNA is TGTGCCAGCAGCTCCCCTGGACTAGTGGAGACCCAGTACTTC. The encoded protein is CASSSPGLVETQYF. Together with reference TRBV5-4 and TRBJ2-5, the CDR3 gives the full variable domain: ETGVTQSPTHLIKTRGQQVTLRCSSQSGHNTVSWYQQALGQGPQFIFQYYREEENGRGNFPPRFSGLQFPNYSSELNVNALELDDSALYLCASSSPGLVETQYFGPGTRLLVL.

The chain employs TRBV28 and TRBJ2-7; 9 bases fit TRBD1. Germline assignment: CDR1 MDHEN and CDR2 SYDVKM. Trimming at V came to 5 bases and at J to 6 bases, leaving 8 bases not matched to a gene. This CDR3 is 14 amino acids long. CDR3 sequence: CASSTRTGVIEQYF. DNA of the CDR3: TGTGCCAGCAGTACCAGGACAGGGGTAATCGAGCAGTACTTC.

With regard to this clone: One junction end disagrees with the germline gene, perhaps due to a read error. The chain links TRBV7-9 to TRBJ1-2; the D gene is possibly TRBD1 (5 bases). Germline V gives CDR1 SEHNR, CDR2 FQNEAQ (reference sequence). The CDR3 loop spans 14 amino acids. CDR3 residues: CASRLGQGLDGYTF. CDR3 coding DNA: TGTGCCAGCAGATTAGGGCAGGGCCTGGATGGCTACACCTTC.

DNA of the CDR3: TGTGCCAGCAACGATCAGGGGTTCTCTGGAAACACCATATATTTT. Translation gives CASNDQGFSGNTIYF. The rearrangement uses TRBV2 and TRBJ1-3; TRBD1 is a possible D gene (6 bases). The germline V and J ends were trimmed by 7 bases and 0 bases, with 13 bases remaining between them. This CDR3 has 15 residues. The germline V gene has CDR1 SNHLY and CDR2 FYNNEI.

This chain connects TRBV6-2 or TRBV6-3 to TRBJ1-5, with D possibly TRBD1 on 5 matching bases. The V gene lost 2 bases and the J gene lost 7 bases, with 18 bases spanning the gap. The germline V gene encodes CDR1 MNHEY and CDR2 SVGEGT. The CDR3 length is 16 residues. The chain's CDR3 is CASSYAWPNGGQPQHF. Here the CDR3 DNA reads TGTGCCAGCAGTTACGCCTGGCCTAACGGGGGGCAGCCCCAGCATTTT.